This T cell receptor beta chain was captured by sequencing in a study of T cell repertoires in cytomegalovirus infection. Trimming at V came to 7 bases and at J to 2 bases, leaving 10 bases not matched to a gene. CDR1 is SQVTM, CDR2 ANQGSEA, per germline. The CDR3 sequence is 14 residues long. Study-wide findings and caveats: The response measured ex vivo was dominated by TCR beta clonotypes (HLA-C-restricted and CMV-specific). Public TCR beta family frequency separated CMV-and-HLA carriers, including in an independent cohort.

MiXCR was run by TCRdb on the reads, yielding one entry per CDR3 protein. Among under 500,000 distinct CDR3 sequences, roughly 43% were seen once, and the ten largest hold about 45%. Turning to this clonotype: Its antigen remains unknown.

The sequenced sample was cultured PBMCs, obtained from culture after CMV antigen stimulation. This clonotype was obtained from a human donor in good health (CMV status not recorded). Some clones in this sample may be carry-over from other donors' samples. V and J are TRBV29-1 and TRBJ2-5; TRBD2 agrees at 7 bases. CDR3 loop: CSASGGSGQETQYF. The CDR3 nucleotides read TGCAGCGCCAGTGGCGGGAGTGGGCAAGAGACCCAGTACTTC.